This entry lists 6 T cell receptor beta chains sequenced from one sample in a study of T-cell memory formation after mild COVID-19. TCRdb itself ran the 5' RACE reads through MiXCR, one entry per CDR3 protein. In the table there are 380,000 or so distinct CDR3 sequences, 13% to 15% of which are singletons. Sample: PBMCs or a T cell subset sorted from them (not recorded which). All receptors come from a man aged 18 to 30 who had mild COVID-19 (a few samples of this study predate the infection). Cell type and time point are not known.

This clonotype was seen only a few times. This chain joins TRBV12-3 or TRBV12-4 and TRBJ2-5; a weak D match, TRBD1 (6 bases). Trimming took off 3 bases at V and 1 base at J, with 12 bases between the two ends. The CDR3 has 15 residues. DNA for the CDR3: TGTGCCAGCAGTTTTGAGGGACACCTCCAAGAGACCCAGTACTTC. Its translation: CASSFEGHLQETQYF.

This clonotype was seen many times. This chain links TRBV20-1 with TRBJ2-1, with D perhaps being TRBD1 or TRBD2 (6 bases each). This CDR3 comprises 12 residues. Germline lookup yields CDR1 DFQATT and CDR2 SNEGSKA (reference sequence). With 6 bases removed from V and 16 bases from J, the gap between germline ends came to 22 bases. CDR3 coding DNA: TGCAGTGCGCCTCCTGTTAGGGGGGCCTATTTCTTC. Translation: CSAPPVRGAYFF.

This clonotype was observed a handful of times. CDR3 in amino acids: CASSLSRPANTEAFF. The CDR3 DNA reads TGTGCCAGCAGTCTGAGCCGGCCGGCGAACACTGAAGCTTTCTTT. The gene calls are TRBV27 and TRBJ1-1; D remains ambiguous. The CDR3 has 15 amino acids. V was cut by 5 bases and J by 1 base, with 14 bases left in between. Germline V lookup: CDR1 MNHEY, CDR2 SMNVEV (reference sequence).

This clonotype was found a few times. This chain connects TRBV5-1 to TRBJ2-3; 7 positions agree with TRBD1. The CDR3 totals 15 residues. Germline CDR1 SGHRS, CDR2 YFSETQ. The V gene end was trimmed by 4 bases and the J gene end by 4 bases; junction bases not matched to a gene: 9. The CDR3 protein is CASSVNTGVPDTQYF. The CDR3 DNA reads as TGCGCCAGCAGCGTGAATACAGGGGTTCCAGATACGCAGTATTTT.

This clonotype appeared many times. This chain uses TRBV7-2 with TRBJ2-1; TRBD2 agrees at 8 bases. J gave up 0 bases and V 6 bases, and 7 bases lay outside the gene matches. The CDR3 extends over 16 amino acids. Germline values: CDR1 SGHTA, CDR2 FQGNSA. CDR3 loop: CASRSPGGGSYNEQFF. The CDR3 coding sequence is TGTGCCAGCAGATCCCCGGGGGGGGGCTCCTACAATGAGCAGTTCTTC.

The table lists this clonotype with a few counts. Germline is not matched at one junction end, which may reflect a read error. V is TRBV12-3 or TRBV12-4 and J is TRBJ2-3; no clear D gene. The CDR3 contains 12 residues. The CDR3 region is CASSLYSDRTLF. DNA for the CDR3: TGTGCCAGCAGTTTATACAGCGACCGCACCCTTTTT.